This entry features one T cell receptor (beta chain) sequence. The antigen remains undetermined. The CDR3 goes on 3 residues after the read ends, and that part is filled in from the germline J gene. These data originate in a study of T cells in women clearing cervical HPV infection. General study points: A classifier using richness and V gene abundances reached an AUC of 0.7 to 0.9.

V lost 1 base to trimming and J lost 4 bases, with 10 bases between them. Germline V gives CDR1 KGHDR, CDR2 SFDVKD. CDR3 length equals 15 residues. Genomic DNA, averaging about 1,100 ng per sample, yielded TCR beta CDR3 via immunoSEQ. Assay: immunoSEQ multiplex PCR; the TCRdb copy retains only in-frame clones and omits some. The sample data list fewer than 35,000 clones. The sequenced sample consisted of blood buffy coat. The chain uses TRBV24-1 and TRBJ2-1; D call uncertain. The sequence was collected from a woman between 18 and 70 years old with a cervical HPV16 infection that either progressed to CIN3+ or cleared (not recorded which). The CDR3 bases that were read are TGTGCCACCAGTGATTTTAAAGGGTCTTACAATGAG. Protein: CATSDFKGSYNE. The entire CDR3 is CATSDFKGSYNEQFF.